This T cell receptor (beta chain) emerged from a study of T cell repertoires in cytomegalovirus infection. The wider study: The authors relied on CMV epitopes, both recently identified HLA-C-restricted and well-studied HLA-B-restricted. Through public TCR beta signatures, both CMV infection and matching HLA type were indicated.

A word on this clonotype: What it recognizes is unknown.

TCRdb processed the reads anew with MiXCR; each CDR3 protein has one entry. The sample lists approximately 1,000,000 distinct CDR3 sequences, roughly a third occurring once. Study conclusions and caveats: Ex vivo responses were dominated by HLA-C-restricted CMV-specific TCR beta clonotypes.

Sequencing used cultured CD8+ T cells from PBMCs, obtained from culture after CMV antigen stimulation. This receptor was taken from a human donor in good health (CMV status not recorded). Some clones in this sample may be carry-over from other donors' samples.

The CDR3 region is CASRAGHLDGSTEAFF. The CDR3 DNA sequence: TGTGCCAGCAGAGCGGGACACCTGGACGGGAGCACTGAAGCTTTCTTT. The V call is TRBV28, the J call TRBJ1-1, with D perhaps TRBD1 (6 bases). CDR1 MDHEN and CDR2 SYDVKM come from the germline V gene. The CDR3 totals 16 residues. Trimming took off 6 bases at V and 4 bases at J, with 21 bases between the two ends. Drawing the rest from reference TRBV28 and TRBJ1-1, the complete variable domain is DVKVTQSSRYLVKRTGEKVFLECVQDMDHENMFWYRQDPGLGLRLIYFSYDVKMKEKGDIPEGYSVSREKKERFSLILESASTNQTSMYLCASRAGHLDGSTEAFFGQGTRLTVV.